The rows below give T cell receptor beta chains drawn from one sample of a study of blood T cell repertoires in COVID-19. Produced via immunoSEQ multiplex PCR; TCRdb's table is partial and in-frame only. The sample records 200,000 to 250,000 clones, about 90% being singletons. The sequenced sample consisted of peripheral blood. The receptors shown here come from a man aged 35 to 55 with active or convalescent COVID-19. The CDR3 runs from the conserved cysteine through the conserved F or W. D genes are given only for firm matches. A clone size is listed for some rows: how often the clone was seen (once, few, many), or a class if it is expanded.

cdr3_nt	cdr3_aa	j_call	clone_size	v_call	d_call	cdr3_length
TGCGCCACCTCAGGCGGGACAGGGCCCGATACGCAGTATTTT	CATSGGTGPDTQYF	TRBJ2-3	.	TRBV10-1	TRBD1	14
TGTGCCAGCAGCTTGCTCACCCAGGGGTCCTATGGCTACACCTTC	CASSLLTQGSYGYTF	TRBJ1-2	.	TRBV5-5	.	15
TGTGCCAGCCCCGCGGAGGTCGGAAACACCATATATTTT	CASPAEVGNTIYF	TRBJ1-3	.	TRBV6-5	.	13
TGTGCCAGCAGTGCCGGACAGAACTATGGCTACACCTTC	CASSAGQNYGYTF	TRBJ1-2	.	TRBV2	.	13
TGTGCCAGCAGTTCCGACCCCGGCAGGGAGACCCAGTACTTC	CASSSDPGRETQYF	TRBJ2-5	few	TRBV6-5	.	14
TGTGCCAGTAGTATGGGGAGACTTAATCAGCCCCAGCATTTT	CASSMGRLNQPQHF	TRBJ1-5	once	TRBV19	.	14
TGTGCCAGCAGCCAAGATCGCGGTAGCCTTGCTTACGAGCAGTACTTC	CASSQDRGSLAYEQYF	TRBJ2-7	.	TRBV3-1/TRBV3-2	.	16
TGCGCCAGCAGCCATCAGGACAGAGACCTTTACAACTATGGCTACACCTTC	CASSHQDRDLYNYGYTF	TRBJ1-2	.	TRBV4-1	.	17
TGTGCCTGGGGACAGTCCTACGAGCAGTACTTC	CAWGQSYEQYF	TRBJ2-7	.	TRBV30	.	11
TGTGCCAGCGGAGGATTAAGCAATCAGCCCCAGCATTTT	CASGGLSNQPQHF	TRBJ1-5	few	TRBV27	.	13
TGTGCCAGCAGTCTCGACAGGGTTAACACTGAAGCTTTCTTT	CASSLDRVNTEAFF	TRBJ1-1	.	TRBV27	TRBD1	14
TGTGCCAGCAGTTTAAAAAAGGGGTACGAGCAGTACTTC	CASSLKKGYEQYF	TRBJ2-7	.	TRBV27	.	13
TGTGCCAGCAGCTGGACAGGGCGGGGAGAGACCCAGTACTTC	CASSWTGRGETQYF	TRBJ2-5	once	TRBV2	TRBD1	14
TGTGCCAGCAGCGACCGGGTCACCGGGGAGCTGTTTTTT	CASSDRVTGELFF	TRBJ2-2	.	TRBV9	.	13
TGTGCCAGCAGTGCCACTAGGCTAGCGGGAGTCCACGAGCAGTACTTC	CASSATRLAGVHEQYF	TRBJ2-7	.	TRBV27	TRBD2	16
TGTGCCAGTGGCCCACAATACCGGGACAAGGATTTT	CASGPQYRDKDF	TRBJ1-5	.	TRBV19	.	12
TGTGCCAGCAGCGGATTGCCAGGGGCTGGAAACACCATATATTTT	CASSGLPGAGNTIYF	TRBJ1-3	.	TRBV9	.	15
TGCAGCGTTGGGCCCGGATCCGGGGGAACTGAAGCTTTCTTT	CSVGPGSGGTEAFF	TRBJ1-1	.	TRBV29-1	.	14
TGTGCCAGCAGCGGACGACAGGGGGTCTACGAGCAGTACTTC	CASSGRQGVYEQYF	TRBJ2-7	few	TRBV11-3	TRBD1	14
TGTGCCAGCAGCTTTTGGGGACTAGCGGGAGGGTACGGCACAGATACGCAGTATTTT	CASSFWGLAGGYGTDTQYF	TRBJ2-3	.	TRBV7-3	TRBD2	19
TGTGCCAGCAGCTTCGGGACAGGCCCTAACTATGGCTACACCTTC	CASSFGTGPNYGYTF	TRBJ1-2	.	TRBV11-2	TRBD1	15
TGTGCCAGCGGTTGGACAGGGGGATACAATGAGCAGTTCTTC	CASGWTGGYNEQFF	TRBJ2-1	few	TRBV6-5	TRBD1	14
TGTGCCAGCAGCCGTTCCTCGGGACAGCAGAGCTCCTACGAGCAGTACTTC	CASSRSSGQQSSYEQYF	TRBJ2-7	.	TRBV3-1/TRBV3-2	TRBD1	17
TGTGCCAGCAGTTCCCGACTAGCGGGAGGTGACAATGAGCAGTTCTTC	CASSSRLAGGDNEQFF	TRBJ2-1	.	TRBV27	TRBD2	16
TGTGCCAGCAGCTTAACGGGAGGGGTACGTGCGAACACTGAAGCTTTCTTT	CASSLTGGVRANTEAFF	TRBJ1-1	.	TRBV7-3	.	17
TGCAGTGGGGGGACACACTATGGCTACACCTTC	CSGGTHYGYTF	TRBJ1-2	.	TRBV20-1	.	11
TGTGCCAGCTCACCAGCGGGGTATAGCAATCAGCCCCAGCATTTT	CASSPAGYSNQPQHF	TRBJ1-5	.	TRBV18	.	15
TGTGCCAGCACCAGACTCAGTAATAGCAATCAGCCCCAGCATTTT	CASTRLSNSNQPQHF	TRBJ1-5	.	TRBV28	.	15
TGTGCCAGTAGTATAGCGGCGGGACCCAGGACTAATGAAAAACTGTTTTTT	CASSIAAGPRTNEKLFF	TRBJ1-4	few	TRBV19	.	17
TGTGCCAGCAGCCAAGATCACATGGGCAGTGAGCAGTTCTTC	CASSQDHMGSEQFF	TRBJ2-1	.	TRBV3-1/TRBV3-2	.	14
TGCGCCAGCAGCTTGGCGGACAGGGACGGGGAGACCCAGTACTTC	CASSLADRDGETQYF	TRBJ2-5	.	TRBV5-1	TRBD1	15